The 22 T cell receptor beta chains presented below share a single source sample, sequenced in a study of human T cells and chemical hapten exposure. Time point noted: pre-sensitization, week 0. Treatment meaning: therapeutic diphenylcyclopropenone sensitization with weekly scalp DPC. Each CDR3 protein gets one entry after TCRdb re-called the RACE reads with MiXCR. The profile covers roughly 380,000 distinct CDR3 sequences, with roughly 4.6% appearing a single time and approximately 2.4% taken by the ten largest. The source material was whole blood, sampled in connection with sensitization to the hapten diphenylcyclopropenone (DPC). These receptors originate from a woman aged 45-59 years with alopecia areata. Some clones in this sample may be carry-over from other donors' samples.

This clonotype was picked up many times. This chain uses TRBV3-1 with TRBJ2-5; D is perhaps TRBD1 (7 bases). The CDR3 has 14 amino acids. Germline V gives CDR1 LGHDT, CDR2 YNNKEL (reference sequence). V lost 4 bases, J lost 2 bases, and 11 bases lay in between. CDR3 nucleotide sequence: TGTGCCAGCAGCCGCGGGACAGCTCAAGAGACCCAGTACTTC. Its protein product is CASSRGTAQETQYF.

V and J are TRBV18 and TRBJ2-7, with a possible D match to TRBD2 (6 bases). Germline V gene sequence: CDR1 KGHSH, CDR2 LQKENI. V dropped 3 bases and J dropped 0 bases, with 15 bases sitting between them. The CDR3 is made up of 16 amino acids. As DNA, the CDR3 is TGTGCCAGCTCACCTACGGGCGGGGCTACCTCCTACGAGCAGTACTTC. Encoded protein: CASSPTGGATSYEQYF.

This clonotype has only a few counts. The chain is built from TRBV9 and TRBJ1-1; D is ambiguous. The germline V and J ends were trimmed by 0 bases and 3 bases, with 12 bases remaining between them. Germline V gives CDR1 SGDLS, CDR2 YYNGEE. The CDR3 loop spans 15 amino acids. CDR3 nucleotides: TGTGCCAGCAGCGTAGGAACAGTCAGTCACACTGAAGCTTTCTTT. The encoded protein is CASSVGTVSHTEAFF.

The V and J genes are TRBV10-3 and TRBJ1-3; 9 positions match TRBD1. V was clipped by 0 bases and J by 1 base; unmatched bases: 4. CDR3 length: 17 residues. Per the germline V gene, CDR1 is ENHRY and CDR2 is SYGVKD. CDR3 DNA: TGTGCCATCAGTGAGTCCTCTGGGACAGGGTCTGGAAACACCATATATTTT. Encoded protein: CAISESSGTGSGNTIYF.

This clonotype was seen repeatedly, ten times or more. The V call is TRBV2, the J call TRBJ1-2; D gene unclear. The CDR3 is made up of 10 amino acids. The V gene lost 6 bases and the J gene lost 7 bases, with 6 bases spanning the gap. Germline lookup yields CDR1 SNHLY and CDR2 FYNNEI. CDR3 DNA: TGTGCCAGCAGCGGAATTGGCTACACCTTC. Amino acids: CASSGIGYTF.

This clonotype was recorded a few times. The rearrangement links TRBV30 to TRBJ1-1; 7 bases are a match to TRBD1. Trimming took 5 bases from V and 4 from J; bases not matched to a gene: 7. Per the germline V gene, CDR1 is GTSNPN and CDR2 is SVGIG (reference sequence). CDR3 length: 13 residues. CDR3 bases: TGTGCCTGGGTGAGACAGGGACTCACTGAAGCTTTCTTT. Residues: CAWVRQGLTEAFF.

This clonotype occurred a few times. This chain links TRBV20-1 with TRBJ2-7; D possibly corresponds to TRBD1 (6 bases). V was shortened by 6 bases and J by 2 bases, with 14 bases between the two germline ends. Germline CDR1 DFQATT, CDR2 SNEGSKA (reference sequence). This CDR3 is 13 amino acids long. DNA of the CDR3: TGCAGTGCGCGAAGAGGGACAACCTACGAGCAGTACTTC. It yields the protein CSARRGTTYEQYF.

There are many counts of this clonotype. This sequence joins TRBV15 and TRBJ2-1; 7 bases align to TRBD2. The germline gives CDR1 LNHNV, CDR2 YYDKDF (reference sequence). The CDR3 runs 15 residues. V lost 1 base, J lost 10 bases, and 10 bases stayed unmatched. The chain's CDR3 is CATSRVPLISGEQFF. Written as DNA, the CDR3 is TGTGCCACCAGCAGAGTACCCTTAATTAGCGGGGAGCAGTTCTTC.

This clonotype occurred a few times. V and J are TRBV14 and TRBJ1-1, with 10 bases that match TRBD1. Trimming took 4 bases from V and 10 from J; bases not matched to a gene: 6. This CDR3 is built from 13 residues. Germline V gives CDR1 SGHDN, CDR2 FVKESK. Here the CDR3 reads CASSRGQGIGAFF. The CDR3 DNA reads TGTGCCAGCAGCCGGGGACAGGGGATCGGAGCTTTCTTT.

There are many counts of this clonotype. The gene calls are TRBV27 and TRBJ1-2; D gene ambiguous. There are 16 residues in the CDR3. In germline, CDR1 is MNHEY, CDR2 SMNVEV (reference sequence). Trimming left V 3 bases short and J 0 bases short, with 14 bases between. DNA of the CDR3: TGTGCCAGCAGTTTTTCCCTGGCAGGAACTAACTATGGCTACACCTTC. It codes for CASSFSLAGTNYGYTF.

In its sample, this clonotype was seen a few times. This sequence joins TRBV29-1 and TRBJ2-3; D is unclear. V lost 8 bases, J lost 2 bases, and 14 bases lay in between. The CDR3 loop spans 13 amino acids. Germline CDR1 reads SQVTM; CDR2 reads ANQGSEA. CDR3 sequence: CSFRVNPTDTQYF. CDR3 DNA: TGCAGCTTCCGGGTTAATCCCACAGATACGCAGTATTTT.

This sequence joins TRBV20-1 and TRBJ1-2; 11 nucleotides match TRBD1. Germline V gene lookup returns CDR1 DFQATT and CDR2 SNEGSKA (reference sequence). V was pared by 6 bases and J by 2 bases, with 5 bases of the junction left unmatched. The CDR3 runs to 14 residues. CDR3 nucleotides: TGCAGTGCGGAGGGACAGGGGGTGAACTATGGCTACACCTTC. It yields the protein CSAEGQGVNYGYTF.

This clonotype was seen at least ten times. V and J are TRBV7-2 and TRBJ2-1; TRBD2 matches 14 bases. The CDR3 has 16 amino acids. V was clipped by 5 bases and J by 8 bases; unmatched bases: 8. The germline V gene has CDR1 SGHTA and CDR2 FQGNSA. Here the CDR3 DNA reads TGTGCCAGCAGCCGGGGACTAGCGGGAGTCAGGGATGAGCAGTTCTTC. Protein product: CASSRGLAGVRDEQFF.

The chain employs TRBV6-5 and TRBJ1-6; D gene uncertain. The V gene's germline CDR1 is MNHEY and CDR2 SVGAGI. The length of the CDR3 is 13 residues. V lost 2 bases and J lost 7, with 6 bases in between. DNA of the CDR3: TGTGCCAGCAGTTACAAAGGCAATTCACCCCTCCACTTT. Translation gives CASSYKGNSPLHF.

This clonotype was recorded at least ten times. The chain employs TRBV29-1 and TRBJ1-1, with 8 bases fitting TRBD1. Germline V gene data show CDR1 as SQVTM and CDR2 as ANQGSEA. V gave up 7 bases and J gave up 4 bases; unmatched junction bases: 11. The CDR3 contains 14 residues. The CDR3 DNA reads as TGCAGCGCTTGGACAGGGAGGGTTGGCACTGAAGCTTTCTTT. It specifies CSAWTGRVGTEAFF.

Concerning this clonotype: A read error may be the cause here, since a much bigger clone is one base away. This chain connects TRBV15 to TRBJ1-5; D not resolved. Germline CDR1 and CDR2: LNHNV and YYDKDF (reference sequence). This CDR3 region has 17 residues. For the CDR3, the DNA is TGTGCCATCAGCAGCGGGGAGGGTTTGCAGGGCAATCAGCCCCAGCATTTT. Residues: CAISSGEGLQGNQPQHF.

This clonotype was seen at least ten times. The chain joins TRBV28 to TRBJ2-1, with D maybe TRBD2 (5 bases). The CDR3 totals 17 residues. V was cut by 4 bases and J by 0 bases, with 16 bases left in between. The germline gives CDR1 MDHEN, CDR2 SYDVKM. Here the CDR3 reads CASSSPEEGSSYNEQFF. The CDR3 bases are TGTGCCAGCAGTTCCCCCGAAGAAGGGAGCTCCTACAATGAGCAGTTCTTC.

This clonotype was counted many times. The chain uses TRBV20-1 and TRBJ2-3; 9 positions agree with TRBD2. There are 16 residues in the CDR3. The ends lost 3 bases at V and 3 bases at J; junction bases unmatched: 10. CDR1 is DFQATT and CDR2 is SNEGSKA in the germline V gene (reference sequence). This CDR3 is CSASGSGSLITDTQYF. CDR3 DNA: TGCAGTGCTAGTGGTAGCGGGAGTTTAATAACAGATACGCAGTATTTT.

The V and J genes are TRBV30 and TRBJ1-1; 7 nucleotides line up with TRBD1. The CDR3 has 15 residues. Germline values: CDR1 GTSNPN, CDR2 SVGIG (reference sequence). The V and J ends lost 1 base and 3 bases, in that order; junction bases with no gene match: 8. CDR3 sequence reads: CAWSGLGQGDTEAFF. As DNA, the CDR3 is TGTGCCTGGAGTGGCCTGGGGCAGGGGGACACTGAAGCTTTCTTT. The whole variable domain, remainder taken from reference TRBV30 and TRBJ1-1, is SQTIHQWPATLVQPVGSPLSLECTVEGTSNPNLYWYRQAAGRGLQLLFYSVGIGQISSEVPQNLSASRPQDRQFILSSKKLLLSDSGFYLCAWSGLGQGDTEAFFGQGTRLTVV.

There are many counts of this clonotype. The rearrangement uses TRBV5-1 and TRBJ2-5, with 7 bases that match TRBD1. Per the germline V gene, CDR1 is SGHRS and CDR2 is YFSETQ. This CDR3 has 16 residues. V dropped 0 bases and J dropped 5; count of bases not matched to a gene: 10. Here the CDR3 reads CASSLEQGVPSETQYF. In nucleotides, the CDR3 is TGCGCCAGCAGCTTGGAGCAGGGGGTGCCCTCGGAGACCCAGTACTTC.

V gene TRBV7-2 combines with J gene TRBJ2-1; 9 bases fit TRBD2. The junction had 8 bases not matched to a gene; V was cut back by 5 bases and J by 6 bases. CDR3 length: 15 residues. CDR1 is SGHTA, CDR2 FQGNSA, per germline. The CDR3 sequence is CASSLGTSLLNEQFF. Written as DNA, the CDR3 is TGTGCCAGCAGCCTCGGGACTAGCTTGCTCAATGAGCAGTTCTTC. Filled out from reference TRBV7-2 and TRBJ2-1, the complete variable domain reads GAGVSQSPSNKVTEKGKDVELRCDPISGHTALYWYRQSLGQGLEFLIYFQGNSAPDKSGLPSDRFSAERTGGSVSTLTIQRTQQEDSAVYLCASSLGTSLLNEQFFGPGTRLTVL.

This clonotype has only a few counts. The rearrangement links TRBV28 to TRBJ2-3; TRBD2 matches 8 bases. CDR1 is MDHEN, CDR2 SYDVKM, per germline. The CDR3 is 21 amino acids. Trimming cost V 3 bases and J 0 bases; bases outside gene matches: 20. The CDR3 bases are TGTGCCAGCAGTTTCCCGACGACTAGCGAGACCCCCGGGGAAAGCACAGATACGCAGTATTTT. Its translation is CASSFPTTSETPGESTDTQYF.